The 14 T cell receptor beta chains in this list originate from one sample, sequenced in a study of T cell repertoires in cytomegalovirus infection. Each CDR3 protein is one row after TCRdb ran MiXCR on the reads. This sample has approximately 150,000 distinct CDR3 sequences, with about 6.3% found just once. The sample taken for sequencing was PBMCs. These TCRs come from a human donor in good health (CMV status not recorded). Some clones in this sample may be carry-over from other donors' samples.

The sample holds many counts of this clonotype. The V and J genes are TRBV28 and TRBJ2-3; 8 bases line up with TRBD1. V shed 6 bases, J shed 2 bases, and the junction held 7 bases outside the gene matches. Per the germline V gene, CDR1 is MDHEN and CDR2 is SYDVKM. The CDR3 has 15 amino acids. The CDR3 protein is CASSSGQVLTDTQYF. DNA for the CDR3: TGTGCCAGCAGCTCGGGACAGGTACTCACAGATACGCAGTATTTT.

This clonotype came up many times. The CDR3 nucleotides are TGTGCCAGCAGCCCCAGACAGGGAATCGGCTACACCTTC. Amino acids: CASSPRQGIGYTF. V is TRBV7-2 and J is TRBJ1-2; 7 nucleotides match TRBD1. The V and J ends lost 5 bases and 8 bases, in that order; junction bases with no gene match: 8. The CDR3 spans 13 residues. Germline loops: CDR1 SGHTA, CDR2 FQGNSA.

The chain uses TRBV28 and TRBJ2-7; 11 bases agree with TRBD2. With 8 bases clipped from V and 2 bases from J, the junction kept 11 bases outside the gene matches. Germline-derived CDR1 and CDR2 are MDHEN and SYDVKM. This CDR3 has 16 residues. This CDR3 is CASSTRTSGPPYEQYF. CDR3 bases: TGTGCCAGCTCGACCCGGACTAGCGGGCCACCCTACGAGCAGTACTTC.

In nucleotides, the CDR3 is TGTGCCAGCAGCATCCAGGGCCCTCGGCAGCCCCAGCATTTT. Its translation is CASSIQGPRQPQHF. The V call is TRBV5-6, the J call TRBJ1-5; possibly TRBD1 for D (5 bases). The CDR3 loop spans 14 amino acids. In germline, CDR1 is SGHDT, CDR2 YYEEEE. V was trimmed by 4 bases and J by 7 bases, leaving 15 bases between them.

V is TRBV4-1 and J is TRBJ2-1; 8 bases are shared with TRBD2. Germline CDR1 is MGHRA and CDR2 is YSYEKL. The trim removed 0 bases at V and 7 bases at J, leaving 17 bases unmatched. The CDR3 contains 19 residues. The CDR3 region is CASSQDVRGAGGHRNEQFF. DNA of the CDR3: TGCGCCAGCAGCCAAGATGTCCGGGGGGCGGGGGGCCATAGGAATGAGCAGTTCTTC.

This clonotype was recorded at least ten times. This chain connects TRBV6-2 or TRBV6-3 to TRBJ1-6; D gene uncertain. The germline V gene has CDR1 MNHEY and CDR2 SVGEGT. The CDR3 is 12 amino acids. V dropped 3 bases and J dropped 10 bases, with 7 bases sitting between them. The CDR3 protein is CASSYLRSPLHF. The CDR3 DNA reads TGTGCCAGCAGTTATTTGAGATCACCCCTCCACTTT.

This clonotype has just a few counts. The rearrangement joins TRBV20-1 to TRBJ2-3; D perhaps matches TRBD1 (5 bases). This CDR3 comprises 14 residues. Trimming stripped 1 base from V and 2 bases from J, with 10 bases between. The germline V gene encodes CDR1 DFQATT and CDR2 SNEGSKA (reference sequence). Here the CDR3 DNA reads TGCAGTGCTAGAGGACAGACGATCACAGATACGCAGTATTTT. This encodes CSARGQTITDTQYF.

This clonotype was picked up many times. J is TRBJ2-1 and V is TRBV7-2; 7 positions match TRBD1. The ends lost 4 bases at V and 0 bases at J; junction bases unmatched: 12. The germline V gene has CDR1 SGHTA and CDR2 FQGNSA. This CDR3 spans 18 amino acids. As DNA, the CDR3 is TGTGCCAGCAGCTCGAATACTTACAGGGGTCCCTCCTACAATGAGCAGTTCTTC. Residues: CASSSNTYRGPSYNEQFF.

This clonotype was observed many times. V usage is TRBV7-9 and J usage is TRBJ1-5, with D possibly TRBD1 on 6 matching bases. The CDR3 runs 13 residues. In germline, CDR1 is SEHNR, CDR2 FQNEAQ (reference sequence). The V gene lost 5 bases and the J gene lost 4 bases, with 9 bases spanning the gap. The CDR3 DNA is TGTGCCAGCAGCGAGCAGGGGAATCAGCCCCAGCATTTT. Translated, it gives CASSEQGNQPQHF.

This clonotype occurred many times. V gene TRBV7-8 combines with J gene TRBJ2-3, with D unresolved. The V end was cut by 4 bases, the J end by 4 bases, with 12 bases between. CDR1 and CDR2 (germline): SGHVS, FQNEAQ. This CDR3 is built from 14 residues. The DNA of the CDR3 is TGTGCCAGCAGCTGGGCCTCCTACGCAGATACGCAGTATTTT. Its protein is CASSWASYADTQYF. Supplemented by reference TRBV7-8 and TRBJ2-3, the full variable domain reads GAGVSQSPRYKVAKRGQDVALRCDPISGHVSLFWYQQALGQGPEFLTYFQNEAQLDKSGLPSDRFFAERPEGSVSTLKIQRTQQEDSAVYLCASSWASYADTQYFGPGTRLTVL.

The sample holds a few counts of this clonotype. The J gene is TRBJ2-1, the V gene TRBV14, with 8 bases that match TRBD1. Trimming at V came to 3 bases and at J to 9 bases, leaving 7 bases not matched to a gene. The CDR3 is 14 amino acids. Germline V gene sequence: CDR1 SGHDN, CDR2 FVKESK. The CDR3 nucleotides read TGTGCCAGCAGCCAGCATAGGACAGGGACTGAGCAGTTCTTC. The encoded protein is CASSQHRTGTEQFF.

This clonotype has a count of ten or more. This chain connects TRBV7-9 to TRBJ1-5; 7 nucleotides agree with TRBD1. With 5 bases clipped from V and 3 bases from J, the junction kept 1 base outside the gene matches. This CDR3 has 13 amino acids. In germline, CDR1 is SEHNR, CDR2 FQNEAQ (reference sequence). The CDR3, as DNA: TGTGCCAGCAGCGGGACAGCCAATCAGCCCCAGCATTTT. Translated, it gives CASSGTANQPQHF.

This clonotype was seen ten or more times. This chain uses TRBV11-1 with TRBJ2-3; TRBD1 aligns across 9 bases. In germline, CDR1 is SGHAT, CDR2 FQDESV (reference sequence). This CDR3 has 16 residues. V dropped 0 bases and J dropped 2; count of bases not matched to a gene: 3. DNA for the CDR3: TGTGCCAGCAGCTTAGCGGGGACAGGGCACACAGATACGCAGTATTTT. This codes for CASSLAGTGHTDTQYF.

This clonotype was detected ten times or more. This chain links TRBV10-3 with TRBJ1-6; 10 nucleotides agree with TRBD1. The germline CDR1 and CDR2 sequences are ENHRY and SYGVKD. The CDR3 is 17 amino acids. With 6 bases clipped from V and 0 bases from J, the junction kept 5 bases outside the gene matches. The CDR3 sequence: CAIRSGQGSSYNSPLHF. The CDR3 bases are TGTGCCATCAGATCGGGACAGGGGAGCTCCTATAATTCACCCCTCCACTTT.